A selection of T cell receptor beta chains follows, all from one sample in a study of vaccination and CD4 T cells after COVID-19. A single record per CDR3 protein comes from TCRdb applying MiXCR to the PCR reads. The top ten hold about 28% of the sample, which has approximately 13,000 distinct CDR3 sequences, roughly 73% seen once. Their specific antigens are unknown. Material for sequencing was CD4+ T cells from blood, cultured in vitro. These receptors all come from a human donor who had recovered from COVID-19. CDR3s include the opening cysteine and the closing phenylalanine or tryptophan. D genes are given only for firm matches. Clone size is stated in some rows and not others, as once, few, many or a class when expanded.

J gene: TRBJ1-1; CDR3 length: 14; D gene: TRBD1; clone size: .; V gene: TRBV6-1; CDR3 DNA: TGTGCCAGCAGGCCCCGGGACAGGGTACCTGAAGCTTTCTTT; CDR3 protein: CASRPRDRVPEAFF
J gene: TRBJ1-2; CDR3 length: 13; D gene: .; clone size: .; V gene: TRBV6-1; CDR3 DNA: TGTGCCAGCAGTGGCCGTACGGCAGCGGGCTACACCTTC; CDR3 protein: CASSGRTAAGYTF
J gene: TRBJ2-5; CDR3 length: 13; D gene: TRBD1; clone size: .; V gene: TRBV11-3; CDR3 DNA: TGTGCCAGCAGCCCAGGGGGCCAAGAGACCCAGTACTTC; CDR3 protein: CASSPGGQETQYF
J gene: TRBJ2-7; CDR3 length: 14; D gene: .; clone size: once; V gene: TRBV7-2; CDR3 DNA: TGTGCCAGCAGCCCCACAGGCTATACCTACGAGCAGTACTTC; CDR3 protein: CASSPTGYTYEQYF
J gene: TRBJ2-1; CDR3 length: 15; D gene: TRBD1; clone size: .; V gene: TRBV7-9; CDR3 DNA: TGTGCCAGCAGCAAGGACAGGGGGTCCTACAATGAGCAGTTCTTC; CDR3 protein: CASSKDRGSYNEQFF
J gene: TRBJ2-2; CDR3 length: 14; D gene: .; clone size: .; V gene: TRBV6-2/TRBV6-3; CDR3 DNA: TGTGCCAGCAGTTACTCTGGGACCCGCGGGGAGCTGTTTTTT; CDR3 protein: CASSYSGTRGELFF
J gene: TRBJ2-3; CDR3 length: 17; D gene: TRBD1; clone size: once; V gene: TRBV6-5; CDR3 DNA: TGTGCCAGCAGTTACTCGAAAGGGACAGGTAACACAGATACGCAGTATTTT; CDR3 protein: CASSYSKGTGNTDTQYF
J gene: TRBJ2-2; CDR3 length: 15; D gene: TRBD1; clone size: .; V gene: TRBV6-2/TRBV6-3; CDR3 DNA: TGTGCCAGCAGTTACTCGAGGCAGGGGGCCGGGGAGCTGTTTTTT; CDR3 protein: CASSYSRQGAGELFF
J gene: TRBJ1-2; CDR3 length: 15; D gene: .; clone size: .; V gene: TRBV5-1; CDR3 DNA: TGCGCCAGCAGCTTGGGAGGATCGGCTAACTATGGCTACACCTTC; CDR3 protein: CASSLGGSANYGYTF
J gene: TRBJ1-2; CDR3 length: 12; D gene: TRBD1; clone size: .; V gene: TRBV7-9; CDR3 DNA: TGTGCCAGCAGCGACCGGGACAGACAAGGTGCCTTC; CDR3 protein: CASSDRDRQGAF
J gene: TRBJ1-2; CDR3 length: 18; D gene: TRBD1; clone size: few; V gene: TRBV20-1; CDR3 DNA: TGCAGTGCTAGAGGGGGTTCCCCGACAGGGGAGGAAAACTATGGCTACACCTTC; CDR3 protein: CSARGGSPTGEENYGYTF
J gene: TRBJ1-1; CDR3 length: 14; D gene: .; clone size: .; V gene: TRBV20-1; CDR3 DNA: TGCAGTGCTATCCAGGGCTCAGGGAACACTGAAGCTTTCTTT; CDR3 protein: CSAIQGSGNTEAFF
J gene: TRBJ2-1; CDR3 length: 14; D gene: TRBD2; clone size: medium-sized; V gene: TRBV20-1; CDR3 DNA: TGCAGTGCTAGGGCTAGCGGGACGTACAATGAGCAGTTCTTC; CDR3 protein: CSARASGTYNEQFF
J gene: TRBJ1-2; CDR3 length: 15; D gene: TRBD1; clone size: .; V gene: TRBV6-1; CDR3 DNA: TGTGCCAGCAGGACGACCGGGACAGGATTCGATGGCTACACCTTC; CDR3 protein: CASRTTGTGFDGYTF
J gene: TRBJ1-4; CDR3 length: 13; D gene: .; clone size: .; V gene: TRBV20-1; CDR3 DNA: TGCAGTGCGAGGGGCACTTCTAATGAAAAACTGTTTTTT; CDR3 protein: CSARGTSNEKLFF
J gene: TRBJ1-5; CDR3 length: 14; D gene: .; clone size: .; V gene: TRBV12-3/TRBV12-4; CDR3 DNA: TGTGCCAGCAGTTCTGGCCTTAGCAATCAGCCCCAGCATTTT; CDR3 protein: CASSSGLSNQPQHF
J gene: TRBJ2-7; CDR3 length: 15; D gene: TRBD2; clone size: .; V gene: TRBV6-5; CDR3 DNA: TGTGCCAGCAGTTACTCGGCGGGAGGCGGGTACGAGCAGTACTTC; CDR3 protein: CASSYSAGGGYEQYF
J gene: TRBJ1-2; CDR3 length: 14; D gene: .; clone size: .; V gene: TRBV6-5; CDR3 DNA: TGTGCCAGCAGTTATGTGGGAAAAGCCTATGGCTACACCTTC; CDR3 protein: CASSYVGKAYGYTF
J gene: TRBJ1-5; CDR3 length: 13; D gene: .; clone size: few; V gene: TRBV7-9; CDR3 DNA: TGTGCCAGCAACAACGACATCAATCAGCCCCAGCATTTT; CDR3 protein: CASNNDINQPQHF
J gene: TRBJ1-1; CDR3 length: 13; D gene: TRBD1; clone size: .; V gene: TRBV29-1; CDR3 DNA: TGCAGCGTTCTCCCCAGACAGGGCACTGAAGCTTTCTTT; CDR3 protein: CSVLPRQGTEAFF
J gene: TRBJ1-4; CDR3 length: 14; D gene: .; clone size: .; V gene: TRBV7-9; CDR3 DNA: TGTGCCAGCAGAAGGGCCGGGGGAGGTGAAAAACTGTTTTTT; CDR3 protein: CASRRAGGGEKLFF
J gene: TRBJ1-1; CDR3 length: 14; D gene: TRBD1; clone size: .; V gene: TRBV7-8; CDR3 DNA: TGTGCCAGCAGCACTGACAGGGAATCAGTTGAAGCTTTCTTT; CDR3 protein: CASSTDRESVEAFF